A selection of T cell receptor beta chains follows, all from one sample in a study of blood T cell repertoires in COVID-19. Sequencing was performed with immunoSEQ multiplex PCR; in TCRdb, only in-frame clones are kept and a portion is missing. The repertoire consists of around 270,000 clones, with over 70% occurring once and the leading ten covering over 2.5%. Sequencing was performed on PBMCs or T cells enriched from blood (not recorded which). The receptor set was obtained from a woman between 35 and 50 years old who had been exposed to COVID-19. Both conserved end residues are part of each CDR3. D genes are given only for firm matches. Only some rows state a clone size, as once, few, many or a class for expanded clones.

size,D,J,V,DNA,CDR3
-,TRBD1,TRBJ1-3,TRBV6-5,TGTGCCAGCAGTCTCGACAGGGGCTCTGGAAACACCATATATTTT,CASSLDRGSGNTIYF
few,TRBD1,TRBJ1-3,TRBV7-9,TGTGCCAGCAGCCTCGGGACAGACTCTGGAAACACCATATATTTT,CASSLGTDSGNTIYF
-,-,TRBJ2-1,TRBV12-5,TGTGCTAGTGGTCAGTCCTCGGGATCAAGGTTTTTCTTC,CASGQSSGSRFFF
-,-,TRBJ1-4,TRBV5-4,TGTGCCAGCAGCTTCGGGGGGAATGAAAAACTGTTTTTT,CASSFGGNEKLFF
-,TRBD1,TRBJ1-2,TRBV4-2,TGTGCCAGCAGCCAAGCAGACACAGGGGAGGGCTACACCTTC,CASSQADTGEGYTF
-,-,TRBJ1-2,TRBV30,TGTGCCTGGACAGGGAATGGTTATGGCTACACCTTC,CAWTGNGYGYTF
-,-,TRBJ1-2,TRBV21-1,TGTGCCAGCAGCAAAGTAGACCAGGAAGCTAACTATGGCTACACCTTC,CASSKVDQEANYGYTF
once,TRBD2,TRBJ2-7,TRBV9,TGTGCCAGCAGCGTAGGTATCTCGGGACTAGCGGGGGGAAAATACGAGCAGTACTTC,CASSVGISGLAGGKYEQYF
-,-,TRBJ2-2,TRBV18,TGTGCCAGCTCACCAGCGGGGAGCGCCGGGGAGCTGTTTTTT,CASSPAGSAGELFF
-,TRBD1,TRBJ2-2,TRBV2,TGTGCCAGCATGGGACAGGGGAGCCCCGGGGAGCTGTTTTTT,CASMGQGSPGELFF
-,-,TRBJ1-2,TRBV6-2/TRBV6-3,TGTGCCAGCAGTTGGGGCGAGGAGGGCTACACCTTC,CASSWGEEGYTF
-,TRBD2,TRBJ2-3,TRBV4-1,TGCGCCAGCAGCCAAAGTTTGGTGGCTAGCGGGGAAGATACGCAGTATTTT,CASSQSLVASGEDTQYF
once,TRBD1,TRBJ2-2,TRBV5-6,TGTGCCAGCAGCCCTTGGACAGGGGGAAACACCGGGGAGCTGTTTTTT,CASSPWTGGNTGELFF
-,-,TRBJ2-7,TRBV12-3/TRBV12-4,TGTGCCAGCAGTTTTTACAGCTCCTACGAGCAGTACTTC,CASSFYSSYEQYF
-,-,TRBJ1-1,TRBV2,TGTGCCAGCTCCCCAGCAGGCAGTTACACTGAAGCTTTCTTT,CASSPAGSYTEAFF
-,-,TRBJ2-7,TRBV6-1,TGTGCCAGCAGTGAAAGGGGGATAAACTACGAGCAGTACTTC,CASSERGINYEQYF